The rows below give T cell receptor beta chains drawn from one sample of a study of cytomegalovirus exposure and HLA in healthy donors. Produced via immunoSEQ multiplex PCR; TCRdb's table is partial and in-frame only. The data show some 79,000 clones, over 70% seen once. The sequencing sample was made of PBMCs. The receptors were sampled from a male donor in good health and CMV-seropositive. The CDR3 runs from the conserved cysteine through the conserved F or W. D genes are given only for firm matches. The size of a clone is reported for some rows only, either as once, few or many, or as a class for expanded clones.

cdr3_length: 13
v_call: TRBV30
j_call: TRBJ1-5
clone_size: -
d_call: TRBD1
cdr3_aa: CAWARQGAQPQHF
cdr3_nt: TGTGCCTGGGCAAGACAGGGAGCTCAGCCCCAGCATTTT

cdr3_length: 16
v_call: TRBV10-3
j_call: TRBJ2-7
clone_size: -
d_call: TRBD2
cdr3_aa: CAISVLTPGLAGEQYF
cdr3_nt: TGTGCCATCAGTGTACTAACACCGGGACTAGCTGGCGAGCAGTACTTC

cdr3_length: 13
v_call: TRBV7-9
j_call: TRBJ2-5
clone_size: -
d_call: TRBD2
cdr3_aa: CASSRTSQETQYF
cdr3_nt: TGTGCCAGCAGCCGGACTAGTCAAGAGACCCAGTACTTC

cdr3_length: 14
v_call: TRBV19
j_call: TRBJ2-3
clone_size: few
d_call: -
cdr3_aa: CASSIMAGTDTQYF
cdr3_nt: TGTGCCAGTAGTATAATGGCCGGCACAGATACGCAGTATTTT

cdr3_length: 14
v_call: TRBV28
j_call: TRBJ1-1
clone_size: -
d_call: -
cdr3_aa: CASNPSGREAEAFF
cdr3_nt: TGTGCCAGCAACCCCTCGGGACGGGAGGCTGAAGCTTTCTTT

cdr3_length: 15
v_call: TRBV7-9
j_call: TRBJ1-2
clone_size: -
d_call: TRBD1
cdr3_aa: CASSLGQGGGYGYTF
cdr3_nt: TGTGCCAGCAGCTTGGGACAGGGTGGGGGCTATGGCTACACCTTC

cdr3_length: 14
v_call: TRBV28
j_call: TRBJ2-2
clone_size: -
d_call: -
cdr3_aa: CASSLGSYTGELFF
cdr3_nt: TGTGCCAGCAGTTTGGGCAGTTACACCGGGGAGCTGTTTTTT

cdr3_length: 13
v_call: TRBV19
j_call: TRBJ1-2
clone_size: -
d_call: -
cdr3_aa: CASSIGQGGGYTF
cdr3_nt: TGTGCCAGTAGTATTGGTCAGGGTGGCGGCTACACCTTC

cdr3_length: 15
v_call: TRBV6-6
j_call: TRBJ2-7
clone_size: few
d_call: TRBD2
cdr3_aa: CASRGTSGIEYEQYF
cdr3_nt: TGTGCCAGCAGGGGGACTAGCGGGATCGAGTACGAGCAGTACTTC

cdr3_length: 17
v_call: TRBV5-4
j_call: TRBJ2-5
clone_size: -
d_call: TRBD1
cdr3_aa: CASSAQQGIPGEETQYF
cdr3_nt: TGTGCCAGCAGCGCCCAACAGGGGATACCCGGGGAAGAGACCCAGTACTTC

cdr3_length: 12
v_call: TRBV28
j_call: TRBJ2-5
clone_size: -
d_call: -
cdr3_aa: CASSTVGETQYF
cdr3_nt: TGTGCCAGCAGCACGGTCGGAGAGACCCAGTACTTC

cdr3_length: 15
v_call: TRBV5-6
j_call: TRBJ1-4
clone_size: many
d_call: -
cdr3_aa: CASSLQGLANEKLFF
cdr3_nt: TGTGCCAGCAGCCTACAGGGTCTAGCTAATGAAAAACTGTTTTTT

cdr3_length: 16
v_call: TRBV9
j_call: TRBJ2-1
clone_size: -
d_call: TRBD2
cdr3_aa: CASSPAGDVIYNEQFF
cdr3_nt: TGTGCCAGCAGCCCGGCGGGAGACGTCATCTACAATGAGCAGTTCTTC

cdr3_length: 16
v_call: TRBV28
j_call: TRBJ2-7
clone_size: once
d_call: TRBD1
cdr3_aa: CASSARPGTGPYEQYF
cdr3_nt: TGTGCCAGCAGTGCAAGGCCCGGGACAGGGCCCTACGAGCAGTACTTC

cdr3_length: 14
v_call: TRBV27
j_call: TRBJ2-6
clone_size: few
d_call: -
cdr3_aa: CASSEGVGANVLTF
cdr3_nt: TGTGCCAGCAGTGAGGGGGTAGGGGCCAACGTCCTGACTTTC

cdr3_length: 12
v_call: TRBV29-1
j_call: TRBJ1-3
clone_size: -
d_call: -
cdr3_aa: CSVDGVGNTIYF
cdr3_nt: TGCAGCGTTGACGGGGTCGGAAACACCATATATTTT

cdr3_length: 16
v_call: TRBV6-4
j_call: TRBJ2-3
clone_size: -
d_call: TRBD2
cdr3_aa: CASSDSASGGADTQYF
cdr3_nt: TGTGCCAGCAGTGACTCTGCTAGCGGGGGGGCAGATACGCAGTATTTT

cdr3_length: 15
v_call: TRBV15
j_call: TRBJ1-4
clone_size: -
d_call: -
cdr3_aa: CATSREGQGNEKLFF
cdr3_nt: TGTGCCACCAGCAGAGAAGGGCAGGGTAATGAAAAACTGTTTTTT

cdr3_length: 14
v_call: TRBV11-3
j_call: TRBJ2-2
clone_size: -
d_call: -
cdr3_aa: CASSAGPNTGELFF
cdr3_nt: TGTGCAAGCTCTGCGGGCCCGAACACCGGGGAGCTGTTTTTT

cdr3_length: 16
v_call: TRBV5-6
j_call: TRBJ2-1
clone_size: once
d_call: TRBD2
cdr3_aa: CASSLRTSGRGNEQFF
cdr3_nt: TGTGCCAGCAGCTTGCGAACTAGCGGGAGGGGCAATGAGCAGTTCTTC

cdr3_length: 15
v_call: TRBV4-1
j_call: TRBJ2-7
clone_size: -
d_call: -
cdr3_aa: CASSRVGGGEIEQYF
cdr3_nt: TGCGCCAGCAGCCGCGTAGGAGGGGGGGAGATCGAGCAGTACTTC

cdr3_length: 14
v_call: TRBV10-3
j_call: TRBJ1-2
clone_size: -
d_call: -
cdr3_aa: CAISESASLYGYTF
cdr3_nt: TGTGCCATCAGTGAGTCAGCCTCCCTCTATGGCTACACCTTC

cdr3_length: 15
v_call: TRBV7-8
j_call: TRBJ1-1
clone_size: -
d_call: -
cdr3_aa: CASSPRGGGNTEAFF
cdr3_nt: TGTGCCAGCAGCCCGAGAGGGGGGGGGAACACTGAAGCTTTCTTT

cdr3_length: 17
v_call: TRBV28
j_call: TRBJ1-2
clone_size: -
d_call: -
cdr3_aa: CASSPLRAAGANYGYTF
cdr3_nt: TGTGCCAGCAGTCCCTTGAGGGCGGCAGGCGCTAACTATGGCTACACCTTC

cdr3_length: 16
v_call: TRBV4-1
j_call: TRBJ2-6
clone_size: -
d_call: -
cdr3_aa: CASSQVYVSGANVLTF
cdr3_nt: TGCGCCAGCAGCCAAGTATATGTCTCTGGGGCCAACGTCCTGACTTTC

cdr3_length: 11
v_call: TRBV19
j_call: TRBJ1-5
clone_size: -
d_call: -
cdr3_aa: CASSDNQPQHF
cdr3_nt: TGTGCCAGTTCAGACAATCAGCCCCAGCATTTT